This T cell receptor beta chain is from a study of immune reconstitution after stem cell transplant in scleroderma. Judged by abundance, this clonotype is medium-sized. The germline V gene encodes CDR1 DFQATT and CDR2 SNEGSKA (reference sequence). Trimming took off 2 bases at V and 0 bases at J, with 11 bases between the two ends. The CDR3 has 15 amino acids. TCRdb ran MiXCR on the RT-PCR reads and lists one entry per CDR3 protein. This sample has about 3,600 distinct CDR3 sequences; under 7.5% occur once, and the top ten carry just over 15%. This sample was taken before or after autologous hematopoietic stem cell transplantation (not recorded which). This receptor was obtained from a female donor with systemic sclerosis. The chain uses TRBV20-1 and TRBJ1-5, with D uncertain. As DNA, the CDR3 is TGCAGTGCTAGATCAGCGGAATATAGCAATCAGCCCCAGCATTTT. As protein: CSARSAEYSNQPQHF.